This TCR beta chain emerged from a study of molecular identifiers for immune sequencing clone quantification. Notes on the study in general: Jurkat TCR RNA spiked in from one cell reportedly remained identifiable amid 850,000 to 1,000,000 naive cells. Clones with over 20 RNA copies captured over 98% of effector molecules but under 1% of naive ones.

V was shortened by 4 bases and J by 5 bases, with 14 bases between the two germline ends. Germline values: CDR1 SGHKS, CDR2 YYEKEE (reference sequence). The length of the CDR3 is 14 residues. This clonotype was seen repeatedly, ten times or more. Its target is not known. The use of previously described methods and listed TCR primers produced the bulk TCR libraries. TCRdb used MiXCR to reprocess the PCR reads, holding one entry per CDR3 protein. The sample records more than 550,000 distinct CDR3 sequences, approximately 24% being singletons. The clonotype comes from a human donor in good health. Some libraries in this study had Jurkat cell RNA spiked in. The sequencing input was naive CD8+ T cells from blood, with Jurkat cell RNA spiked in. Subset denoted: FACS-sorted CD8+CD4-CCR7+CD45RA+ naive T cells. The V gene is TRBV5-5, the J gene TRBJ2-3; D is ambiguous. The CDR3 DNA sequence: TGTGCCAGCAGCCCCAGTCAACCACAAGATACGCAGTATTTT. This sequence encodes CASSPSQPQDTQYF.